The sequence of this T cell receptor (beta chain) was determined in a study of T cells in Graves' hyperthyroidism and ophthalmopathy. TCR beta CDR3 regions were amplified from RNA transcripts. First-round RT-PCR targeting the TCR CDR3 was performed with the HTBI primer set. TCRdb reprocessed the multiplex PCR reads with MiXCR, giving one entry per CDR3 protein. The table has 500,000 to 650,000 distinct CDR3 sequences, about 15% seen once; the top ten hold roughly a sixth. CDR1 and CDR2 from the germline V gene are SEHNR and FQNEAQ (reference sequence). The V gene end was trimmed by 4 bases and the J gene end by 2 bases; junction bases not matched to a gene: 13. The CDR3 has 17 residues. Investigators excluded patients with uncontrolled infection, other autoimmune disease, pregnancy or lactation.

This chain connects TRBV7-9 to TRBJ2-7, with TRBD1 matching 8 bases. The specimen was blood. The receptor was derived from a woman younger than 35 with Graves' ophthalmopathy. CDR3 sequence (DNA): TGTGCCAGCAGCTCAGGGCCAGGGGGCGGCTCGGCCTACGAGCAGTACTTC. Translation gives CASSSGPGGGSAYEQYF.